A single sample is the source of the 26 T cell receptor beta chains below, sequenced in a study of neoadjuvant nivolumab and ipilimumab in lung cancer. Assay: immunoSEQ multiplex PCR; the TCRdb copy retains only in-frame clones and omits some. Among roughly 34,000 clones listed, roughly 90% were seen once. The specimen comprised peripheral blood, sampled after neoadjuvant nivolumab, alone or with ipilimumab, at or shortly before surgery. The receptors stem from an adult with non-small cell lung cancer.

The gene calls are TRBV6-5 and TRBJ2-6, with 7 bases lining up with TRBD2. The CDR3 extends over 16 amino acids. The V gene's germline CDR1 is MNHEY and CDR2 SVGAGI. The V segment lost 1 base and the J segment 2 bases; nucleotides outside the gene matches: 2. The CDR3 loop is CASSYYAGAGANVLTF. DNA of the CDR3: TGTGCCAGCAGTTACTACGCGGGGGCTGGGGCCAACGTCCTGACTTTC.

This sequence joins TRBV11-2 and TRBJ1-1; D remains unclear. The CDR3 spans 13 residues. V shed 5 bases and J shed 4 bases, with 11 bases lying between them. CDR1 and CDR2 (germline): SGHAT, FQNNGV. DNA for the CDR3: TGTGCCAGCAGCCTCCGGCGGGTCACTGAAGCTTTCTTT. Translated, it gives CASSLRRVTEAFF. Filled out from reference TRBV11-2 and TRBJ1-1, the complete variable domain reads EAGVAQSPRYKIIEKRQSVAFWCNPISGHATLYWYQQILGQGPKLLIQFQNNGVVDDSQLPKDRFSAERLKGVDSTLKIQPAKLEDSAVYLCASSLRRVTEAFFGQGTRLTVV.

The chain carries TRBV15 and TRBJ2-2, with 9 positions matching TRBD1. J gave up 2 bases and V 2 bases, and 6 bases lay outside the gene matches. CDR1 LNHNV and CDR2 YYDKDF come from the germline V gene (reference sequence). The CDR3 totals 17 residues. The CDR3 bases are TGTGCCACCAGCAGAACCCCGGGACAGGGTAACACCGGGGAGCTGTTTTTT. Protein sequence: CATSRTPGQGNTGELFF.

This clone has a handful of counts. CDR3 sequence: CASSDRNRRGRTGELFF. DNA of the CDR3: TGTGCCAGCAGTGATAGAAATAGGAGGGGGCGCACCGGGGAGCTGTTTTTT. The genes are TRBV6-1 and TRBJ2-2, with a possible D match to TRBD1 (7 bases). The V gene's germline CDR1 is MNHNS and CDR2 SASEGT. This CDR3 has 17 amino acids. Between the trimmed V and J ends, which lost 3 bases and 4 bases, there was a span of 18 bases.

In the case of this clone: Other DNA sequences in this sample translate to the same CDR3. V gene TRBV5-1 combines with J gene TRBJ2-3; maybe TRBD1 (5 bases). Trimming removed 2 bases at V and 0 bases at J, with 7 bases between. Germline V lookup: CDR1 SGHRS, CDR2 YFSETQ. The CDR3 extends over 14 amino acids. In nucleotides, the CDR3 is TGCGCCAGCAGCTTAGACAGTAGCACAGATACGCAGTATTTT. This translates into CASSLDSSTDTQYF.

This clone was recorded a few times. This sequence joins TRBV10-3 and TRBJ2-7, with 8 nucleotides matching TRBD2. V dropped 5 bases and J dropped 2; count of bases not matched to a gene: 5. The CDR3 runs to 14 residues. Per germline, CDR1 ENHRY and CDR2 SYGVKD. CDR3 nucleotides: TGTGCCATCAGTATAGCGGGAAATCCCTACGAGCAGTACTTC. Translating it yields CAISIAGNPYEQYF.

V and J are TRBV5-5 and TRBJ1-2; D not certain. The CDR3 contains 16 residues. Trimming left V 1 base short and J 0 bases short, with 13 bases between. Germline V CDR1 and CDR2: SGHKS, YYEKEE (reference sequence). The CDR3 DNA sequence: TGTGCCAGCAGCTTGACTCCCCAGGCCACTAACTATGGCTACACCTTC. Translated: CASSLTPQATNYGYTF. Combining the CDR3 with reference TRBV5-5 and TRBJ1-2 gives the whole variable domain DAGVTQSPTHLIKTRGQQVTLRCSPISGHKSVSWYQQVLGQGPQFIFQYYEKEERGRGNFPDRFSARQFPNYSSELNVNALLLGDSALYLCASSLTPQATNYGYTFGSGTRLTVV.

Only a few counts were recorded for this clone. The genes are TRBV6-6 and TRBJ2-1, with no clear D. Germline V gene lookup returns CDR1 MNHNY and CDR2 SVGAGI (reference sequence). The CDR3 has 12 amino acids. Trimming shortened V by 6 bases and J by 2 bases, and 5 bases separated the two germline ends. The CDR3 loop reads CASSRPYNEQFF. CDR3 nucleotides: TGTGCCAGCAGCCGCCCCTACAATGAGCAGTTCTTC.

V is TRBV28 and J is TRBJ1-2; TRBD1 matches 7 bases. The germline CDR1 and CDR2 sequences are MDHEN and SYDVKM. The CDR3 runs to 14 residues. J lost 5 bases, V lost 6 bases, and 9 bases had no gene match. The CDR3 loop is CASSFGTAFYGYTF. CDR3 DNA sequence: TGTGCCAGCAGCTTCGGGACAGCCTTTTATGGCTACACCTTC.

This sequence joins TRBV11-2 and TRBJ1-2, with 10 bases identical to TRBD1. J gave up 3 bases and V 3 bases, and 10 bases lay outside the gene matches. This CDR3 spans 17 amino acids. Germline lookup yields CDR1 SGHAT and CDR2 FQNNGV. CDR3 sequence: CASSFSSSDRGYYGYTF. The CDR3 nucleotides are TGTGCCAGCAGCTTTTCCTCCTCGGACAGGGGGTACTATGGCTACACCTTC.

The gene calls are TRBV10-1 and TRBJ2-5, with D possibly TRBD1 on 6 matching bases. The germline V gene encodes CDR1 WNHNN and CDR2 SYGVQD (reference sequence). V was pared by 4 bases and J by 6 bases, with 18 bases between. This CDR3 region has 15 residues. The CDR3 DNA is TGCGCCAGCAGTGTTCCAGCAGGGGTTGGCAAGACCCAGTACTTC. Its translation is CASSVPAGVGKTQYF.

This rearrangement joins TRBV5-6 to TRBJ2-7; 8 bases are a match to TRBD1. V was pared by 1 base and J by 2 bases, with 8 bases of the junction left unmatched. There are 16 residues in the CDR3. Germline V gives CDR1 SGHDT, CDR2 YYEEEE. This chain's CDR3 is CASSLFLTGETYEQYF. The CDR3 nucleotides are TGTGCCAGCAGCTTGTTCCTGACAGGGGAAACCTACGAGCAGTACTTC.

This chain links TRBV29-1 with TRBJ1-1, with D possibly matching TRBD1 (6 bases). CDR1 is SQVTM, CDR2 ANQGSEA, per germline. The CDR3 runs to 14 residues. Trimming took off 4 bases at V and 3 bases at J, with 15 bases between the two ends. The CDR3 here is CSVARPGHDTEAFF. CDR3 nucleotide sequence: TGCAGCGTTGCTCGACCGGGACACGACACTGAAGCTTTCTTT.

This clone is a singleton in its sample. The CDR3 loop is CASSLGGTGVDQPQHF. For the CDR3, the DNA is TGCGCCAGCAGCTTGGGAGGGACGGGAGTGGATCAGCCCCAGCATTTT. V and J are TRBV5-1 and TRBJ1-5, with a possible D match to TRBD1 (5 bases). V was cut by 0 bases and J by 5 bases, with 15 bases left in between. CDR1 and CDR2 (germline): SGHRS, YFSETQ. The CDR3 sequence is 16 residues long. The entire variable domain, with the rest obtained from reference TRBV5-1 and TRBJ1-5, is as follows: KAGVTQTPRYLIKTRGQQVTLSCSPISGHRSVSWYQQTPGQGLQFLFEYFSETQRNKGNFPGRFSGRQFSNSRSEMNVSTLELGDSALYLCASSLGGTGVDQPQHFGDGTRLSIL.

The chain joins TRBV29-1 to TRBJ2-3; possibly TRBD1 for D (6 bases). The CDR3 runs to 14 residues. Trimming stripped 6 bases from V and 6 bases from J, with 19 bases between. Germline CDR1 SQVTM, CDR2 ANQGSEA. The CDR3 DNA reads TGCAGCGTAGTTTCGGGACACCGCTCGGATACGCAGTATTTT. Amino acids: CSVVSGHRSDTQYF.

The genes are TRBV5-5 and TRBJ2-7, with TRBD1 identical over 8 bases. CDR3 length: 14 residues. Looked up from germline, CDR1 is SGHKS and CDR2 is YYEKEE (reference sequence). V lost 3 bases and J lost 7; bases outside the gene matches: 9. The CDR3 nucleotides read TGTGCCAGCAGCTGGAGACAGGGGATTGGGGAGCAGTACTTC. As protein: CASSWRQGIGEQYF.

In its sample, this clone was seen once. The chain uses TRBV7-9 and TRBJ2-3, with D unclear. The CDR3 is 15 amino acids. The germline CDR1 and CDR2 sequences are SEHNR and FQNEAQ (reference sequence). Trimming cost V 2 bases and J 2 bases, with 11 bases left between them. CDR3 DNA: TGTGCCAGCAGCTTAAAAGCAGGCAACACAGATACGCAGTATTTT. Protein sequence: CASSLKAGNTDTQYF.

This chain links TRBV6-6 with TRBJ1-2; the D is unclear. This CDR3 has 15 amino acids. V was shortened by 2 bases and J by 7 bases, with 17 bases between the two germline ends. Germline lookup yields CDR1 MNHNY and CDR2 SVGAGI (reference sequence). For the CDR3, the DNA is TGTGCCAGCAGTTACCAAAGCCAGATTGAAGGTGGCTACACCTTC. It specifies CASSYQSQIEGGYTF.

This rearrangement joins TRBV7-9 to TRBJ2-3, with 9 bases lining up with TRBD1. CDR1 is SEHNR, CDR2 FQNEAQ, per germline (reference sequence). V was clipped by 3 bases and J by 3 bases; unmatched bases: 7. The CDR3 loop spans 16 amino acids. CDR3 coding DNA: TGTGCCAGCAGCTTCGGGACAGGGAGGGCGACAGATACGCAGTATTTT. It is translated as CASSFGTGRATDTQYF.

The genes are TRBV15 and TRBJ2-7; a weak D match, TRBD2 (7 bases). This CDR3 has 13 residues. The V and J ends lost 7 bases and 6 bases respectively, with 16 bases between them. Germline V gene sequence: CDR1 LNHNV, CDR2 YYDKDF (reference sequence). The CDR3 region has the DNA TGTGCCACCACTTCACGGGGGGCTGCCGAGCAGTACTTC. It is translated as CATTSRGAAEQYF.

This sequence joins TRBV4-1 and TRBJ2-5; D ambiguous. The V gene lost 1 base and the J gene lost 0 bases, with 3 bases spanning the gap. Germline V gene lookup returns CDR1 MGHRA and CDR2 YSYEKL. The length of the CDR3 is 13 residues. The CDR3 here is CASSQAYQETQYF. The DNA for the CDR3 is TGCGCCAGCAGCCAAGCGTACCAAGAGACCCAGTACTTC.

This rearrangement joins TRBV25-1 to TRBJ2-3; a possible D gene is TRBD1 (6 bases). There are 12 residues in the CDR3. The V end lost 11 bases, the J end lost 3 bases, and 12 bases lay between the germline ends. Germline V lookup: CDR1 MGHDK, CDR2 SYGVNS. CDR3 region: CAVGASTDTQYF. As DNA, the CDR3 is TGTGCCGTGGGGGCTAGTACAGATACGCAGTATTTT.

CDR3 residues: CASSLGSSAISYEQYF. CDR3 DNA sequence: TGTGCCAGCAGCCTCGGGTCCTCAGCGATTTCCTACGAGCAGTACTTC. The genes are TRBV7-2 and TRBJ2-7, with D uncertain. The CDR3 totals 16 residues. Trimming removed 5 bases at V and 1 base at J, with 18 bases between. Per germline, CDR1 SGHTA and CDR2 FQGNSA.

This rearrangement joins TRBV11-3 to TRBJ2-5, with D hard to call. The V end was cut by 1 base, the J end by 5 bases, with 8 bases between. The CDR3 totals 13 residues. Germline values: CDR1 SGHNT, CDR2 YENEEA. This chain's CDR3 is CASSLGPRETQYF. CDR3 bases: TGTGCCAGCAGCTTAGGGCCCAGGGAGACCCAGTACTTC.

This clone has only one observation. This chain joins TRBV7-2 and TRBJ2-7, with TRBD1 matching 7 bases. Germline lookup yields CDR1 SGHTA and CDR2 FQGNSA. The CDR3 has 14 amino acids. Trimming removed 4 bases from V and 2 bases from J; junction bases left unmatched: 5. CDR3 DNA: TGTGCCAGCAGCTCCCAACAGGGGCCCTACGAGCAGTACTTC. The encoded protein is CASSSQQGPYEQYF.

This clone was seen a single time. The J gene is TRBJ2-1, the V gene TRBV25-1; 9 bases align to TRBD2. J was trimmed by 12 bases and V by 6 bases; bases with no gene match: 9. Germline CDR1 and CDR2: MGHDK and SYGVNS. The CDR3 loop spans 13 amino acids. The CDR3 nucleotides read TGTGCCAGCAGCTACGAACCGACTAGCGGGCAGTTCTTC. Encoded protein: CASSYEPTSGQFF.